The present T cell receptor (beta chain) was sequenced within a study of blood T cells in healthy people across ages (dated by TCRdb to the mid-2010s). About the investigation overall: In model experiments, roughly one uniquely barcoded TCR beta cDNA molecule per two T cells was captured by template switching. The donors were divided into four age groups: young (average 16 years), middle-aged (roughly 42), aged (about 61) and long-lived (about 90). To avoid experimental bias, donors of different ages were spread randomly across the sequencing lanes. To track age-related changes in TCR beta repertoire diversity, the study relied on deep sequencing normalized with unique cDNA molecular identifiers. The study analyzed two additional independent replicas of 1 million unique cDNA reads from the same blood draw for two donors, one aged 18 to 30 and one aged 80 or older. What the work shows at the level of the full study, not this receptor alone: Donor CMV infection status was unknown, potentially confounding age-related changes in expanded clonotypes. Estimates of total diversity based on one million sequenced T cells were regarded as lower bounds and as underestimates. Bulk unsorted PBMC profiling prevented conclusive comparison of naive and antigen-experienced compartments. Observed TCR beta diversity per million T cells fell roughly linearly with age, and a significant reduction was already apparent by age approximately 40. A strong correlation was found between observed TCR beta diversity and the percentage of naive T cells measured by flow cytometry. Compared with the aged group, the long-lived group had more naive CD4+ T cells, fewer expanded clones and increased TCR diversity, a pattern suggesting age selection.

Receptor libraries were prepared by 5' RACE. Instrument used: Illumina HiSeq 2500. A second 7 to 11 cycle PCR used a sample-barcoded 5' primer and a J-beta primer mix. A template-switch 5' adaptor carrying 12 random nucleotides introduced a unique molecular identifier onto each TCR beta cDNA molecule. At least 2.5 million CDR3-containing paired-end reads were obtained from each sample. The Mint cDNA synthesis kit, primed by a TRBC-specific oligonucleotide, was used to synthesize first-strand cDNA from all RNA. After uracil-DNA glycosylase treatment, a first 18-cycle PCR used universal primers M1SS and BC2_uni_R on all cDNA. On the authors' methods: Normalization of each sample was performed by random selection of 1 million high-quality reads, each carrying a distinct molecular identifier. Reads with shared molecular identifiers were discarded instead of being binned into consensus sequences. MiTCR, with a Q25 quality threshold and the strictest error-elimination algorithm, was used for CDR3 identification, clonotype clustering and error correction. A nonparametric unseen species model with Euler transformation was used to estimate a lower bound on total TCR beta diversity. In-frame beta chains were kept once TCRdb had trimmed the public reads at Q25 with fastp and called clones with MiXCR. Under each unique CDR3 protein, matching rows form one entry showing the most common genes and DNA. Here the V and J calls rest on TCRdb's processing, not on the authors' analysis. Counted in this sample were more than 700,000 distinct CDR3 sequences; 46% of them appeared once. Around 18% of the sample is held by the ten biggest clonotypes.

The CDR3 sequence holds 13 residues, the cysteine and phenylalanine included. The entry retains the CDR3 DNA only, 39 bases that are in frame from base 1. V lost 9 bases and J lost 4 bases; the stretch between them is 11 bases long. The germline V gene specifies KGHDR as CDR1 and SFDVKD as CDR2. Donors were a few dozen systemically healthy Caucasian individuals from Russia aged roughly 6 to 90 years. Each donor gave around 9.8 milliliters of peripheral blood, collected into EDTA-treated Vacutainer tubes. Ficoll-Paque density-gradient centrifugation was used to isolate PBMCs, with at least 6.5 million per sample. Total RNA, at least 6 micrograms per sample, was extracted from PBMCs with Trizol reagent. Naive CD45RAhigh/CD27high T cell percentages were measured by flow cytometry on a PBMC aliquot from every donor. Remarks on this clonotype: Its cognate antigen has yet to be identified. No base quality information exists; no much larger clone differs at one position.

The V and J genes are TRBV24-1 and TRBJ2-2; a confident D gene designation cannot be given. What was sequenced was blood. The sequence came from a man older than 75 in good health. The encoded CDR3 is CATRQTSTGELFF. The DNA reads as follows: TGTGCCACCCGTCAAACGAGCACCGGGGAGCTGTTTTTT.